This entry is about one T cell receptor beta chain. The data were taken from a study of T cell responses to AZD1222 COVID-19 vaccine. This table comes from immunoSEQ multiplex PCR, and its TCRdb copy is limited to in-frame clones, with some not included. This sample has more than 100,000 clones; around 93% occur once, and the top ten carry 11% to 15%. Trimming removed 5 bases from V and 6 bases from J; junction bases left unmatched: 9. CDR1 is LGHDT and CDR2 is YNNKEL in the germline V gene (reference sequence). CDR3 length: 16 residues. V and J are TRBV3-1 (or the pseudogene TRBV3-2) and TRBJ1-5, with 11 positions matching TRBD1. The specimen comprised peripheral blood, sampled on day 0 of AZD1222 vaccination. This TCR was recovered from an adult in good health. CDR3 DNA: TGTGCCAGCAGCGACCGAGGACAGGGGGCGGTTCAGCCCCAGCATTTT. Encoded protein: CASSDRGQGAVQPQHF.